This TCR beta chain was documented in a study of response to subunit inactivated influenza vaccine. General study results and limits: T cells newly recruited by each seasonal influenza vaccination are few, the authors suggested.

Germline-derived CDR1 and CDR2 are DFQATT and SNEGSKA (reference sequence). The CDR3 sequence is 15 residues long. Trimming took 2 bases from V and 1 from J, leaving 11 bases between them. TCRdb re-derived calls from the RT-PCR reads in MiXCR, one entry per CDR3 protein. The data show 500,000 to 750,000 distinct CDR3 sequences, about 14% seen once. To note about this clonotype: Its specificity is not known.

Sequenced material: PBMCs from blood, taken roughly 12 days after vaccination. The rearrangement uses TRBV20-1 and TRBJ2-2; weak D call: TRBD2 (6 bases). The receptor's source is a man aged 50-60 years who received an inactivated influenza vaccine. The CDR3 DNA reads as TGCAGTGCTAGAAAACGGGACTGGAACACCGGGGAGCTGTTTTTT. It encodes CSARKRDWNTGELFF.